A selection of T cell receptor beta chains follows, all from one sample in a study of pediatric ulcerative colitis. Clones were sequenced by immunoSEQ multiplex PCR, and TCRdb holds only the in-frame ones, with some missing. The repertoire holds about 16,000 clones, with just under 75% as singletons. Sequenced material: gut tissue. These receptors all come from a boy aged 5-17 years with moderate ulcerative colitis. The CDR3 runs from the conserved cysteine through the conserved F or W.

V gene	J gene	CDR3 protein
TRBV29-1	TRBJ2-3	CSVDRSADTQYF
TRBV18	TRBJ1-2	CASSPDRGGYTF
TRBV2	TRBJ2-3	CASSSTGNKADTQYF
TRBV19	TRBJ2-3	CASSIGTSGRSRTQYF
TRBV29-1	TRBJ2-1	CSGHRGRNEQFF
TRBV13	TRBJ1-2	CASSLTGTGYTF
TRBV6-1	TRBJ2-5	CASSELEETQYF
TRBV5-8	TRBJ1-2	CASSLRRGQGALGYTF
TRBV11-3	TRBJ1-5	CASSLAQKGCMDQPQHF
TRBV29-1	TRBJ1-3	CSGVLGTGGNTIYF
TRBV5-4	TRBJ2-7	CASSRGGEQYF
TRBV19	TRBJ2-7	CASTARDGAYEQYF
TRBV6-1	TRBJ1-2	CASNRNYGYTF
TRBV27	TRBJ1-2	CASSPGTGRGYTF
TRBV5-6	TRBJ1-5	CASSGGVSNQPQHF
TRBV11-2	TRBJ2-5	CASSFGGAQETQYF
TRBV7-8	TRBJ2-1	CASSANAAGVAVEQFF
TRBV7-9	TRBJ2-3	CASSLGGGTHRDTQYF
TRBV5-4	TRBJ2-5	CASSPRDRGPETQYF
TRBV4-2	TRBJ2-7	CASSQELGAPREFAYEQYF
TRBV9	TRBJ2-7	CASSGLSGSNYEQYF
TRBV7-2	TRBJ2-7	CASSSQGYEQYF
TRBV9	TRBJ2-1	CASSVGVATYNEQFF
TRBV14	TRBJ2-5	CASSQMGAAAEETQYF